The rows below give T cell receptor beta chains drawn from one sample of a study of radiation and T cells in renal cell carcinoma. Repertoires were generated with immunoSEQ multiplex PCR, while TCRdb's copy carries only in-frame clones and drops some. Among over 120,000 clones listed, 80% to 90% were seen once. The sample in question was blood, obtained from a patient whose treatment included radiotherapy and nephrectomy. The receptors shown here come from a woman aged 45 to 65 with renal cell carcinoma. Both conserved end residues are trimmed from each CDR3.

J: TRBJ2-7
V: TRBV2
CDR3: ASTQGGPYEQY

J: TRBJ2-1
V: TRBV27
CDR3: ASSKQGYNEQF

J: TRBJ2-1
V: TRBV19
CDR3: ASTTTGRSYNEQF

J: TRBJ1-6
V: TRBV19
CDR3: ASSRLRVPLH

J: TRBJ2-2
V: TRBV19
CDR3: ASRRLTGGNTGELF

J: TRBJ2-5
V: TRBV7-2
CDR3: ASSLAGGREETQY

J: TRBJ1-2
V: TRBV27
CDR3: ASSGQGMFGYT

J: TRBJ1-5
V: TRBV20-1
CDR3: SAGKPQH

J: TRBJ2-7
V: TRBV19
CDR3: ASSIGQRQGTYEQY

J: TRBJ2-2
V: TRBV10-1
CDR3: ASSESGGELF

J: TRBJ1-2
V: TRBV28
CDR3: ASIRRGSFGYGYT

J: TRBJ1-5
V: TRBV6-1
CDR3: ASMEGKNWGQPQH

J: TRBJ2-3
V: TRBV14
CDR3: ASSQRDSHTDTQY

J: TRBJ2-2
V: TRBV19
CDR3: ASSIIHGRYTGELF

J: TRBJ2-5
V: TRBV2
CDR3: ASRAASGRAQETQY

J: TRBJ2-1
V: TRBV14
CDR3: ASSQVDEQF